Below, 21 T cell receptor beta chains from the same sample are listed, as sequenced in a study of response to subunit inactivated influenza vaccine (dated by TCRdb to the late 2010s). Library preparation was by RT-PCR. Sequencer: Illumina HiSeq 2500. TCRdb trimmed the raw reads at Q25, called clones with MiXCR and kept productive beta chains. Rows with one shared CDR3 protein collapse into an entry with the most common genes and DNA. Counted in this sample were around 650,000 distinct CDR3 sequences; 15% to 19% of them appeared once. Approximately 10% of the sample rests with the top ten. Sequencing used PBMCs from blood, obtained roughly 13 days after vaccination. The receptors were gathered from a man aged 50-60 years who received an inactivated influenza vaccine. Donor details come from another sample of the same person, matched by shared clones.

This clonotype showed up just a few times. This chain uses TRBV6-2 or TRBV6-3 with TRBJ2-1, with 16 bases that match TRBD2. Trimming cost V 2 bases and J 8 bases; bases outside gene matches: 21. This CDR3 is built from 22 residues. Germline V lookup: CDR1 MNHEY, CDR2 SVGEGT. The CDR3 nucleotides are TGTGCCAGCAGTTACACCCCCCTCGGGGGACTAGCGGGGGGGCAAGGGTTCGATGAGCAGTTCTTC. This sequence encodes CASSYTPLGGLAGGQGFDEQFF.

J is TRBJ2-2 and V is TRBV12-3 or TRBV12-4, with D tentatively TRBD1 (5 bases). There are 15 residues in the CDR3. V gave up 6 bases and J gave up 0 bases, with 11 bases separating them. The CDR3 protein is CASSDGHTNTGELFF. CDR3 in DNA: TGTGCCAGCAGCGACGGACATACGAACACCGGGGAGCTGTTTTTT.

The CDR3 loop reads CASRRGDTEAFF. CDR3 in DNA: TGCGCCAGCAGACGAGGGGACACTGAAGCTTTCTTT. The chain carries TRBV5-1 and TRBJ1-1, with a possible D match to TRBD1 (5 bases). This CDR3 is built from 12 residues. The germline V and J ends were trimmed by 5 bases and 3 bases, with 8 bases remaining between them. From germline, CDR1 is SGHRS and CDR2 YFSETQ.

The J gene is TRBJ2-4, the V gene TRBV6-2 or TRBV6-3; 7 nucleotides agree with TRBD1. Germline V CDR1 and CDR2: MNHEY, SVGEGT. The CDR3 consists of 16 residues. The J segment lost 7 bases and the V segment lost 7 bases, leaving 16 bases of the junction unmatched. This CDR3 reads CASTYISGGRENIQYF. The CDR3 DNA follows: TGTGCCAGCACGTATATATCAGGGGGACGCGAGAACATTCAGTACTTC.

This clonotype was counted a few times. The V gene is TRBV7-9, the J gene TRBJ2-3, with 10 bases that match TRBD2. From germline, CDR1 is SEHNR and CDR2 FQNEAQ (reference sequence). J gave up 2 bases and V 7 bases, and 6 bases lay outside the gene matches. The CDR3 consists of 15 residues. CDR3: CASTRTSGPTDTQYF. The CDR3 bases are TGTGCCAGCACGAGGACTAGCGGACCCACAGATACGCAGTATTTT.

The chain joins TRBV24-1 to TRBJ2-5; the match to TRBD2 covers 8 bases. With V trimmed by 3 bases and J by 5 bases, 10 bases remained unmatched. The CDR3 has 16 residues. Germline lookup yields CDR1 KGHDR and CDR2 SFDVKD. The CDR3 sequence is CATSDSGRSNRETQYF. CDR3 nucleotide sequence: TGTGCCACCAGTGATAGCGGGAGATCAAATCGGGAGACCCAGTACTTC.

This clonotype was seen only a few times. V is TRBV20-1 and J is TRBJ2-5; D could derive from TRBD1 or TRBD2 (5 bases each). This CDR3 is 14 amino acids long. V shed 6 bases and J shed 5 bases, with 19 bases lying between them. Germline V gene sequence: CDR1 DFQATT, CDR2 SNEGSKA (reference sequence). The CDR3 is CSARVDSSGETQYF. The CDR3 nucleotides read TGCAGTGCGAGGGTAGACTCCTCAGGGGAGACCCAGTACTTC.

For this clonotype: This may be a read error, as it is one base from a much larger clone. The chain recombines TRBV6-5 with TRBJ2-1, with 9 bases matching TRBD2. The CDR3 runs 15 residues. J was trimmed by 8 bases and V by 0 bases; bases with no gene match: 5. Germline lookup yields CDR1 MNHEY and CDR2 SVGAGI. CDR3 bases: TGTGCCAGCAGTTACTCGGCGGGAGGGTACTATGAGCAGTTCTTC. Encoded protein: CASSYSAGGYYEQFF.

This sequence joins TRBV7-3 and TRBJ2-7, with 7 bases lining up with TRBD1. V dropped 2 bases and J dropped 0; count of bases not matched to a gene: 7. The CDR3 consists of 16 residues. Germline lookup yields CDR1 SGHTA and CDR2 FQGTGA. CDR3 coding DNA: TGTGCCAGCAGCTTATTAAACAGGGGTCCCTCCTACGAGCAGTACTTC. It encodes CASSLLNRGPSYEQYF.

This clonotype came up a few times. V usage is TRBV7-2 and J usage is TRBJ2-5, with TRBD1 as a possible D gene (6 bases). V gave up 1 base and J gave up 4 bases, with 10 bases separating them. The CDR3 length is 14 residues. In germline, CDR1 is SGHTA, CDR2 FQGNSA. The CDR3 loop reads CASSLGAGVETQYF. DNA of the CDR3: TGTGCCAGCAGCTTAGGGGCAGGGGTAGAGACCCAGTACTTC.

This clonotype came up a few times. The CDR3 DNA reads TGTGCCAGCAGTTTATCAGGAGGCAGGGGCCTCACTGAAGCTTTCTTT. Protein product: CASSLSGGRGLTEAFF. J is TRBJ1-1 and V is TRBV27; D perhaps matches TRBD1 (6 bases). The V and J ends lost 0 bases and 4 bases respectively, with 15 bases between them. The CDR3 is 16 residues long. The germline V gene encodes CDR1 MNHEY and CDR2 SMNVEV (reference sequence).

This clonotype has only a few counts. CDR3 DNA: TGTGCCAGCAGCGGGATTACTGTGACCGGGGAGCTGTTTTTT. This encodes CASSGITVTGELFF. The chain carries TRBV12-3 or TRBV12-4 and TRBJ2-2, with a tentative D call TRBD2 (5 bases). V was cut by 6 bases and J by 5 bases, with 13 bases left in between. The CDR3 has 14 residues.

V and J are TRBV6-2 or TRBV6-3 and TRBJ2-1; the D gene is possibly TRBD2 (5 bases). With 8 bases removed from V and 7 bases from J, the gap between germline ends came to 12 bases. The CDR3 consists of 12 residues. Germline loops: CDR1 MNHEY, CDR2 SVGEGT. CDR3 in amino acids: CASQQSGNEQFF. CDR3 bases: TGTGCCAGCCAGCAATCGGGAAATGAGCAGTTCTTC.

This clonotype was recorded a few times. The chain links TRBV28 to TRBJ2-1; perhaps TRBD2 as D (5 bases). Trimming removed 2 bases from V and 6 bases from J, with 8 bases in between. From germline, CDR1 is MDHEN and CDR2 SYDVKM. The length of the CDR3 is 13 residues. CDR3 nucleotides: TGTGCCAGCAGTTTAACGCGGGCCAATGAGCAGTTCTTC. It yields the protein CASSLTRANEQFF.

The V call is TRBV11-2, the J call TRBJ2-5; a possible D gene is TRBD1 (6 bases). This CDR3 comprises 18 residues. Trimming removed 0 bases at V and 4 bases at J, with 21 bases between. The germline gives CDR1 SGHAT, CDR2 FQNNGV. The CDR3 DNA is TGTGCCAGCAGCTTAGATCAGGAGGACAGAATAGTAGGAGAGACCCAGTACTTC. It encodes CASSLDQEDRIVGETQYF. Full variable domain (remainder filled in from reference TRBV11-2 and TRBJ2-5): EAGVAQSPRYKIIEKRQSVAFWCNPISGHATLYWYQQILGQGPKLLIQFQNNGVVDDSQLPKDRFSAERLKGVDSTLKIQPAKLEDSAVYLCASSLDQEDRIVGETQYFGPGTRLLVL.

The rearrangement links TRBV29-1 to TRBJ1-1; possibly TRBD1 for D (6 bases). This CDR3 has 13 amino acids. Germline V CDR1 and CDR2: SQVTM, ANQGSEA. The V end was cut by 2 bases, the J end by 0 bases, with 7 bases between. The CDR3 nucleotides read TGCAGCGTTGAAAAGGGGGTGAACACTGAAGCTTTCTTT. Translating it yields CSVEKGVNTEAFF.

The V and J genes are TRBV7-2 and TRBJ2-5, with D tentatively TRBD1 or TRBD2 (5 bases each). Trimming took off 7 bases at V and 2 bases at J, with 17 bases between the two ends. Germline V gene lookup returns CDR1 SGHTA and CDR2 FQGNSA. The CDR3 loop spans 15 amino acids. CDR3 sequence: CASKPTGTRQETQYF. CDR3 DNA sequence: TGTGCCAGCAAGCCAACCGGGACGAGACAAGAGACCCAGTACTTC.

This clonotype was counted a few times. The V call is TRBV29-1, the J call TRBJ2-5; D might be TRBD1 or TRBD2, each matching 5 bases. With 6 bases removed from V and 7 bases from J, the gap between germline ends came to 12 bases. CDR3 size: 11 residues. Germline loops: CDR1 SQVTM, CDR2 ANQGSEA. The DNA of the CDR3 is TGCAGCGTCGCGACTGGGGGGACCCAGTACTTC. Its protein is CSVATGGTQYF.

The CDR3 sequence is CASSQVPQFQETQYF. For the CDR3, the DNA is TGTGCCAGCAGCCAAGTCCCCCAGTTCCAAGAGACCCAGTACTTC. The chain is built from TRBV3-1 and TRBJ2-5, with D hard to call. CDR1 is LGHDT, CDR2 YNNKEL, per germline (reference sequence). The length of the CDR3 is 15 residues. Trimming stripped 1 base from V and 1 base from J, with 10 bases between.

This chain joins TRBV7-2 and TRBJ2-7; the match to TRBD1 covers 7 bases. The CDR3 spans 15 residues. Trimming cost V 0 bases and J 3 bases; bases outside gene matches: 5. The germline V gene encodes CDR1 SGHTA and CDR2 FQGNSA. In nucleotides, the CDR3 is TGTGCCAGCAGCTTAGCGGGGACAGCAAACTACGAGCAGTACTTC. Encoded protein: CASSLAGTANYEQYF.

This clonotype was seen a single time. The chain is built from TRBV11-2 and TRBJ2-3; 11 bases are a match to TRBD2. This CDR3 region has 19 residues. Germline CDR1 and CDR2: SGHAT and FQNNGV. V was pared by 5 bases and J by 0 bases, with 13 bases of the junction left unmatched. CDR3 in DNA: TGTGCCAGCAGCCGTCGTCGGGCTAGCGGGGGGCGGAGCACAGATACGCAGTATTTT. This encodes CASSRRRASGGRSTDTQYF.